Below, 19 T cell receptor beta chains from the same sample are listed, as sequenced in a study of blood T cell repertoires in COVID-19. Assay: immunoSEQ multiplex PCR; the TCRdb copy retains only in-frame clones and omits some. The sample holds nearly 250,000 clones, approximately 85% seen once. Sequencing was done on a sample of peripheral blood. These receptors came from a woman older than 75 with COVID-19, enrolled during active disease.

The chain combines TRBV7-2 with TRBJ2-5; D possibly corresponds to TRBD2 (5 bases). The germline gives CDR1 SGHTA, CDR2 FQGNSA. CDR3 length: 12 amino acids. Trimming removed 1 base at V and 14 bases at J, with 14 bases between. The CDR3 protein is CASSLEAGETYF. As DNA, the CDR3 is TGTGCCAGCAGCTTAGAAGCCGGGGAAACCTACTTC.

The chain uses TRBV6-2 or TRBV6-3 and TRBJ2-3, with a tentative D call TRBD2 (5 bases). V lost 5 bases and J lost 11, with 20 bases in between. CDR1 and CDR2 (germline): MNHEY, SVGEGT. This CDR3 is built from 14 residues. CDR3 nucleotides: TGTGCCAGCAGTGACAAAAATATCCCGAGGGAGCAGTATTTT. Translated, it gives CASSDKNIPREQYF.

CDR3 sequence: CASSRNPTVSNQPQHF. For the CDR3, the DNA is TGTGCCAGCAGTAGGAACCCGACAGTTAGCAATCAGCCCCAGCATTTT. This sequence joins TRBV27 and TRBJ1-5; tentatively, D is TRBD1 (5 bases). CDR3 size: 16 residues. Germline CDR1 is MNHEY and CDR2 is SMNVEV (reference sequence). The V end lost 5 bases, the J end lost 0 bases, and 14 bases lay between the germline ends.

This clone appeared a single time. The chain has TRBV6-5 and TRBJ2-5, with 12 nucleotides matching TRBD2. This CDR3 spans 15 amino acids. The J segment lost 3 bases and the V segment lost 5 bases, leaving 4 bases of the junction unmatched. Germline CDR1 MNHEY, CDR2 SVGAGI. CDR3 coding DNA: TGTGCCAGCAGTACTAGCGGGGGGTCCGAAGAGACCCAGTACTTC. As protein: CASSTSGGSEETQYF.

The V call is TRBV7-9, the J call TRBJ1-6; D ambiguous. The germline V gene encodes CDR1 SEHNR and CDR2 FQNEAQ (reference sequence). The length of the CDR3 is 14 residues. V dropped 5 bases and J dropped 7 bases, with 12 bases sitting between them. CDR3 sequence (DNA): TGTGCCAGCAGCCCCCCGGGGTGGAATTCACCCCTCCACTTT. Its protein product is CASSPPGWNSPLHF.

The rearrangement links TRBV2 to TRBJ2-7; D is undetermined. V gave up 5 bases and J gave up 0 bases, with 5 bases separating them. Germline lookup yields CDR1 SNHLY and CDR2 FYNNEI. The CDR3 covers 12 residues. CDR3 in DNA: TGTGCCAGCAGTAGAGACTCCTACGAGCAGTACGTC. The encoded protein is CASSRDSYEQYV.

The rearrangement links TRBV11-2 to TRBJ2-3; a possible D gene is TRBD1 (5 bases). Per the germline V gene, CDR1 is SGHAT and CDR2 is FQNNGV. With 2 bases removed from V and 4 bases from J, the gap between germline ends came to 10 bases. This CDR3 has 14 amino acids. CDR3 amino acids: CASSLRRAADTQYF. The CDR3 DNA reads as TGTGCCAGCAGCTTACGCAGGGCAGCAGATACGCAGTATTTT.

The sample holds a few counts of this clone. The CDR3 sequence is CASSSTGGGIVELFF. The CDR3 DNA reads TGTGCCAGCAGCTCCACTGGGGGAGGGATTGTGGAACTGTTTTTT. The chain carries TRBV11-2 and TRBJ1-4; D may be TRBD1 (5 bases). V gave up 4 bases and J gave up 12 bases, with 21 bases separating them. CDR1 is SGHAT and CDR2 is FQNNGV in the germline V gene. CDR3 size: 15 residues.

The chain employs TRBV3-1 (or the pseudogene TRBV3-2) and TRBJ1-2, with 7 bases lining up with TRBD1. Trimming took 4 bases from V and 6 from J; bases not matched to a gene: 8. Per the germline V gene, CDR1 is LGHDT and CDR2 is YNNKEL (reference sequence). The CDR3 runs 14 residues. This CDR3 reads CASSPSETGHGYTF. CDR3 bases: TGTGCCAGCAGCCCGTCCGAGACAGGGCATGGCTACACCTTC.

The chain is built from TRBV7-2 and TRBJ2-1; 8 nucleotides line up with TRBD2. Losses at the gene ends were 5 bases for V and 7 bases for J; bases not matched to a gene: 13. This CDR3 contains 16 residues. Germline V CDR1 and CDR2: SGHTA, FQGNSA. CDR3 coding DNA: TGTGCCAGCAGCGTTTCTAGCGGGCGCCCAGGAAATGAGCAGTTCTTC. It yields the protein CASSVSSGRPGNEQFF.

The chain recombines TRBV6-5 with TRBJ2-7, with 7 nucleotides matching TRBD1. Per the germline V gene, CDR1 is MNHEY and CDR2 is SVGAGI. V dropped 10 bases and J dropped 5; count of bases not matched to a gene: 8. This CDR3 contains 12 residues. The CDR3 DNA sequence: TGTGCCACTTCACGACAGGGTAACGAGCAGTACTTC. Translated: CATSRQGNEQYF.

V is TRBV12-3 or TRBV12-4 and J is TRBJ1-4; tentative D call: TRBD1 (5 bases). The CDR3 loop spans 12 amino acids. Trimming removed 8 bases from V and 8 bases from J, with 12 bases in between. CDR3 sequence (DNA): TGTGCCAGCGGCAGGGAAGAGGAAAAACTGTTTTTT. This translates into CASGREEEKLFF.

In its sample, this clone was seen once. V and J are TRBV5-1 and TRBJ2-7; TRBD1 matches at 8 bases. CDR3 length equals 16 residues. Germline loops: CDR1 SGHRS, CDR2 YFSETQ. V trimming: 0 bases; J trimming: 2 bases; junction bases outside the gene matches: 7. CDR3 bases: TGCGCCAGCAGCTTGGGACAGGGGAAGCGTACCTACGAGCAGTACTTC. This sequence encodes CASSLGQGKRTYEQYF.

The chain couples TRBV3-1 (or the pseudogene TRBV3-2) to TRBJ2-5; D perhaps matches TRBD2 (5 bases). The germline CDR1 and CDR2 sequences are LGHDT and YNNKEL (reference sequence). This CDR3 comprises 16 residues. V shed 1 base and J shed 0 bases, with 12 bases lying between them. The CDR3 DNA follows: TGTGCCAGCAGCCAAGCTTACGGGGAAAACCAAGAGACCCAGTACTTC. Translated: CASSQAYGENQETQYF.

V and J are TRBV7-9 and TRBJ2-3, with 7 bases aligning to TRBD2. Germline V gene data show CDR1 as SEHNR and CDR2 as FQNEAQ (reference sequence). This CDR3 spans 16 amino acids. V shed 4 bases and J 0 bases; nucleotides not matched to a gene: 7. For the CDR3, the DNA is TGTGCCAGCAGCTCCGGGGGGACTCTTAGCACAGATACGCAGTATTTT. This codes for CASSSGGTLSTDTQYF.

The rearrangement links TRBV28 to TRBJ1-2, with D perhaps matching TRBD1 (5 bases). V gave up 5 bases and J gave up 10 bases, with 14 bases separating them. Germline lookup yields CDR1 MDHEN and CDR2 SYDVKM. This CDR3 has 12 amino acids. The CDR3 coding sequence is TGTGCCAGCAGTCTACAGACAGCGATCTACACCTTC. Its protein is CASSLQTAIYTF.

The gene calls are TRBV6-1 and TRBJ1-2; no definite D call. The germline gives CDR1 MNHNS, CDR2 SASEGT. The V gene lost 8 bases and the J gene lost 0 bases, with 13 bases spanning the gap. CDR3 length equals 14 residues. In DNA form, the CDR3 reads TGTGCCAGCCTAGAGGGCATTTCTAACTATGGCTACACCTTC. Translation: CASLEGISNYGYTF.

The chain carries TRBV2 and TRBJ1-5, with a tentative D call TRBD1 (5 bases). Trimming stripped 4 bases from V and 6 bases from J, with 7 bases between. Germline lookup yields CDR1 SNHLY and CDR2 FYNNEI. This CDR3 region has 12 residues. CDR3 amino acids: CASSGGGQPQHF. CDR3 nucleotides: TGTGCCAGCAGTGGGGGGGGTCAGCCCCAGCATTTT.

In nucleotides, the CDR3 is TGTGCCAGCAGTTTCCCAGGTTACGGCACTGAAGCTTTCTTT. As protein: CASSFPGYGTEAFF. The rearrangement links TRBV28 to TRBJ1-1; unclear D gene. Germline CDR1 reads MDHEN; CDR2 reads SYDVKM. CDR3 length equals 14 residues. Trimming pared 3 bases from V and 4 bases from J, leaving 12 bases between. The full variable domain, rest sourced from reference TRBV28 and TRBJ1-1, is DVKVTQSSRYLVKRTGEKVFLECVQDMDHENMFWYRQDPGLGLRLIYFSYDVKMKEKGDIPEGYSVSREKKERFSLILESASTNQTSMYLCASSFPGYGTEAFFGQGTRLTVV.